The sequence of this T cell receptor beta chain was determined in a study of T cell repertoires in cytomegalovirus infection. Looking at the study overall: Public TCR beta signatures were indicative of both CMV infection and a matching HLA type.

This CDR3 is 16 amino acids long. Deletions cut 5 bases from V and 2 bases from J, with 16 bases between. Germline CDR1 reads MNHEY; CDR2 reads SVGEGT. TCRdb processed the reads anew with MiXCR; each CDR3 protein has one entry. Of approximately 500,000 distinct CDR3 sequences in the sample, more than 15% were seen once. Study outcomes and limitations: HLA-C-restricted CMV clonotypes gave the most frequent clonotype in two of eight donors. Individuals carrying CMV plus the relevant HLA were identified by cumulative frequency of public TCR beta families.

This clonotype was seen ten or more times. Its specificity is not known. The sequencing input was CD8+ T cells from PBMCs. The source of this sequence is a human donor in good health (CMV status not recorded). Some clones in this sample may be carry-over from other donors' samples. The chain employs TRBV6-2 or TRBV6-3 and TRBJ1-3; TRBD1 might be the D (5 bases). Here the CDR3 DNA reads TGTGCCAGCAGTACTTACAGGCCGGGCGCTGGAAACACCATATATTTT. This gives the protein CASSTYRPGAGNTIYF.